This TCR beta chain was observed in a study of T cell responses to AZD1222 COVID-19 vaccine. Study-level points and caveats: Reportedly, nearly half the spike-specific TCRs target unmutated variant regions.

Second doses at about 4 or about 12 weeks were pooled. About this clone: The antigen remains undetermined.

Sequencing used immunoSEQ multiplex PCR; TCRdb keeps in-frame clones, though not all of them. The sample has fewer than 85,000 clones, 80% to 90% seen once. Trimming left V 0 bases short and J 1 base short, with 7 bases between. The CDR3 length is 14 residues. CDR1 and CDR2 (germline): LGHNA, YSLEER. The chain links TRBV4-3 to TRBJ2-7; no clear D gene. The sequence came from an adult who received the AZD1222 COVID-19 vaccine. The sequencing used peripheral blood, collected 28 days after the second AZD1222 dose. For the CDR3, the DNA is TGCGCCAGCAGCCAAGATAGGCTATCCTACGAGCAGTACTTC. This gives the protein CASSQDRLSYEQYF.